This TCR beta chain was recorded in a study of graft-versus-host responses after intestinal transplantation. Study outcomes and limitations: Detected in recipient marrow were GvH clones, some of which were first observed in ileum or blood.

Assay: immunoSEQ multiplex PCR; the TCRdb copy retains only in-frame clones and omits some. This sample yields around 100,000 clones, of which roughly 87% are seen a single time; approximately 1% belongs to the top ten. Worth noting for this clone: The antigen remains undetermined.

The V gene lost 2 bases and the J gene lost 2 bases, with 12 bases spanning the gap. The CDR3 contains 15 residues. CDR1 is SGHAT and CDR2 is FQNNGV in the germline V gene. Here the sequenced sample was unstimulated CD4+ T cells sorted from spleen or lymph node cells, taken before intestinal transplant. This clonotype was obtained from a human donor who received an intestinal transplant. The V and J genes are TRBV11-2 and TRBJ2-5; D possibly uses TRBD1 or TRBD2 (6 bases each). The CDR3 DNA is TGTGCCAGCAGCTTAATAGGGGGGCCTCAAGAGACCCAGTACTTC. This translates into CASSLIGGPQETQYF.